This T cell receptor beta chain was captured in a study of blood T cells in healthy people across ages. A few counts support this clonotype. Using a J-beta primer mix together with a sample-barcoded 5' primer, a second PCR was run for roughly 6 to 11 cycles. MiXCR, run by TCRdb on the 5' RACE reads, gives a single entry per CDR3 protein. This table has fewer than 1,200,000 distinct CDR3 sequences, around 25% appearing once. With V trimmed by 3 bases and J by 2 bases, 4 bases remained unmatched. This CDR3 spans 15 amino acids. These data also featured in a second study, about T cells of mothers and their children.

The chain employs TRBV12-3 or TRBV12-4 and TRBJ2-5; 9 bases match TRBD1. Sequenced input: blood. This sequence originates from a girl between 2 and 10 years old in good health. Written as DNA, the CDR3 is TGTGCCAGCAGTTTTATGACAGGGGGACAAGAGACCCAGTACTTC. This gives the protein CASSFMTGGQETQYF.